The clone carrying this T cell receptor (beta chain) appeared once. The data were obtained in a study of blood T cell repertoires in COVID-19. Study details: PBMCs, B-cell-depleted T cells, or T cells were the source of the cDNA or gDNA that made up the material.

Original handling: By means of reference gene primer amplification, nucleated cell counts were estimated. The repertoire was sequenced with immunoSEQ multiplex PCR; TCRdb's copy has only in-frame clones and lacks some. D and trimming were read from the DNA, whereas the V and J calls and clone size are those reported in that table. The data contain a few hundred thousand clones, about 88% of them singletons. The CDR3 is 14 amino acids. Germline CDR1 MNHEY, CDR2 SMNVEV (reference sequence). The V segment lost 5 bases and the J segment 3 bases; nucleotides outside the gene matches: 6. Sequencing used peripheral blood. The chain uses TRBV27 and TRBJ1-1, with 7 bases lining up with TRBD1. The clonotype originates from a human donor in a cohort sampled during active COVID-19. This CDR3 reads CASSPDRADTEAFF. The CDR3 nucleotides read TGTGCCAGCAGTCCCGACAGGGCGGACACTGAAGCTTTCTTT.